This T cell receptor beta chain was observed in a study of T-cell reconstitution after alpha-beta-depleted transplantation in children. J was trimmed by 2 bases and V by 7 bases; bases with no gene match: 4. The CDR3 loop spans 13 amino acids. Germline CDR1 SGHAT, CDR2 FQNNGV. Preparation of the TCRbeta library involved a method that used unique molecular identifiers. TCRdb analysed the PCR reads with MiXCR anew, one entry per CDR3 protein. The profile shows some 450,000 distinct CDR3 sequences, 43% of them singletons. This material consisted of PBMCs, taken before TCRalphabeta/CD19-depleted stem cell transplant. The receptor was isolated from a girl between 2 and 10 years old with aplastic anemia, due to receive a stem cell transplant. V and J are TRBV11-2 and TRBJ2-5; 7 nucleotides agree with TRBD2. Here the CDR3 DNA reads TGTGCCAGCAAGCGGGGTACTCAAGAGACCCAGTACTTC. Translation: CASKRGTQETQYF.